Listed below are T cell receptor beta chains from one sample, sequenced in a study of blood T cell repertoires in COVID-19. Produced via immunoSEQ multiplex PCR; TCRdb's table is partial and in-frame only. The sample carries a few hundred thousand clones, 85% recorded once. Sequencing was carried out using peripheral blood. These receptors were collected from a young woman with acute or convalescent COVID-19. The CDR3 runs from the conserved cysteine through the conserved F or W. The D gene is left open where the match is weak. Clone size is stated in some rows and not others, as once, few, many or a class when expanded.

>TRBJ2-3|-|once|TRBV28
CASSPLQRNRGDTQYF
TGTGCCAGCAGTCCGCTTCAGCGAAATAGGGGAGATACGCAGTATTTT
>TRBJ2-3|-|-|TRBV3-1/TRBV3-2
CASSRLPGDTQYF
TGTGCCAGCAGCCGATTGCCCGGAGATACGCAGTATTTT
>TRBJ1-5|-|-|TRBV24-1
CATSLAGNQPQHF
TGTGCCACCAGTCTGGCAGGGAATCAGCCCCAGCATTTT
>TRBJ1-1|-|-|TRBV2
CASRTGWVTEAFF
TGTGCCAGCAGAACAGGGTGGGTTACTGAAGCTTTCTTT
>TRBJ2-3|-|-|TRBV27
CASSLVREMDPDTQYF
TGTGCCAGCAGTTTAGTCCGGGAGATGGACCCAGATACGCAGTATTTT
>TRBJ2-5|TRBD2|once|TRBV3-1/TRBV3-2
CASSQPKREGETQYF
TGTGCCAGCAGCCAACCGAAGCGGGAGGGGGAGACCCAGTACTTC
>TRBJ2-1|TRBD1|-|TRBV7-9
CASSFLTGERDEQFF
TGTGCCAGCAGCTTTTTAACAGGGGAACGGGATGAGCAGTTCTTC
>TRBJ2-1|TRBD2|few|TRBV19
CASSIRRGGSYNEQFF
TGTGCCAGTAGTATTCGGCGGGGGGGTTCCTACAATGAGCAGTTCTTC
>TRBJ1-1|-|-|TRBV19
CASSMYRYTEAFF
TGTGCCAGTAGTATGTACAGATACACTGAAGCTTTCTTT
>TRBJ2-1|-|once|TRBV28
CASTDWSSYNEQFF
TGTGCCAGCACGGACTGGAGCTCCTACAATGAGCAGTTCTTC
>TRBJ1-6|-|-|TRBV3-1/TRBV3-2
CASSQSSYNSPLHF
TGTGCCAGCAGCCAGAGCTCCTATAATTCACCCCTCCACTTT
>TRBJ1-3|TRBD1|-|TRBV4-1
CASSLGTGGNTIYF
TGCGCCAGCAGCCTAGGGACAGGCGGAAACACCATATATTTT
>TRBJ1-1|TRBD1|-|TRBV2
CASSGQGWDTEAFF
TGTGCCAGCAGTGGACAGGGGTGGGACACTGAAGCTTTCTTT
>TRBJ2-1|TRBD2|-|TRBV10-1
CASSDLAGGPGNEQFF
TGCGCCAGCAGTGACCTAGCGGGAGGGCCGGGCAATGAGCAGTTCTTC
>TRBJ1-1|-|-|TRBV20-1
CSASLQFEAFF
TGCAGTGCTAGTCTCCAGTTTGAAGCTTTCTTT
>TRBJ1-1|-|-|TRBV7-9
CASSWGVSRDTEAFF
TGTGCCAGCAGCTGGGGAGTCAGCCGAGACACTGAAGCTTTCTTT
>TRBJ2-2|TRBD1|-|TRBV3-1/TRBV3-2
CASSQDHRTGGIGELFF
TGTGCCAGCAGCCAAGATCATAGGACAGGGGGCATCGGGGAGCTGTTTTTT
>TRBJ1-3|-|-|TRBV19
CASSKGQSSGNTIYF
TGTGCCAGTAGTAAAGGACAGAGCTCTGGAAACACCATATATTTT
>TRBJ2-7|TRBD1|-|TRBV5-6
CASSFKPTGDEQYF
TGTGCCAGCAGCTTCAAGCCTACAGGGGATGAGCAGTACTTC
>TRBJ2-3|-|-|TRBV7-3
CASSPGGSTDTQYF
TGTGCCAGCAGCCCTGGGGGGAGCACAGATACGCAGTATTTT
>TRBJ2-7|TRBD2|-|TRBV25-1
CASSEPGLAGVNEQYF
TGTGCCAGCAGTGAACCCGGACTAGCGGGAGTTAACGAGCAGTACTTC
>TRBJ2-1|TRBD2|-|TRBV3-1/TRBV3-2
CASSQDKTSGFPINEQFF
TGTGCCAGCAGCCAAGATAAGACTAGCGGTTTTCCCATCAATGAGCAGTTCTTC
>TRBJ2-1|TRBD1|-|TRBV7-9
CASSSGTGSYNEQFF
TGTGCCAGCAGCTCCGGGACAGGGTCCTACAATGAGCAGTTCTTC
>TRBJ2-2|-|once|TRBV4-1
CASSQTRSLGPANTGELFF
TGCGCCAGCAGCCAGACCCGGTCCTTGGGCCCCGCGAACACCGGGGAGCTGTTTTTT
>TRBJ1-1|TRBD1|-|TRBV7-3
CASRKTGTGSDTEAFF
TGTGCCAGCAGGAAGACAGGGACGGGGTCCGACACTGAAGCTTTCTTT
>TRBJ1-5|-|-|TRBV19
CASDSLVGRGQPQHF
TGTGCCAGTGATTCCCTCGTGGGGCGCGGTCAGCCCCAGCATTTT
>TRBJ1-1|-|-|TRBV9
CASSPLGATEAFF
TGTGCCAGCAGTCCTTTAGGGGCCACTGAAGCTTTCTTT
>TRBJ2-2|TRBD1|-|TRBV19
CAIKGQGGTGELFF
TGTGCCATCAAGGGACAGGGGGGGACCGGGGAGCTGTTTTTT
>TRBJ2-7|-|-|TRBV11-2
CASSYMVYEQYF
TGTGCCAGCAGCTACATGGTCTACGAGCAGTACTTC
>TRBJ2-1|-|-|TRBV24-1
CATSEAGPGGEQFF
TGTGCCACCAGTGAGGCCGGGCCCGGGGGTGAGCAGTTCTTC
>TRBJ2-7|-|-|TRBV28
CASIRGATEQYF
TGTGCCAGCATCCGGGGGGCCACCGAGCAGTACTTC
>TRBJ2-1|-|-|TRBV18
CASSPAGTYNEQFF
TGTGCCAGCTCACCGGCGGGGACCTACAATGAGCAGTTCTTC
>TRBJ2-1|TRBD1|once|TRBV6-6
CASSRGQGQGSYNEQFF
TGTGCCAGCAGTCGCGGACAGGGACAAGGCTCCTACAATGAGCAGTTCTTC
>TRBJ1-1|-|-|TRBV28
CASSFQITLGGRGWDTEAFF
TGTGCCAGCAGTTTCCAAATTACCCTCGGGGGGCGGGGTTGGGACACTGAAGCTTTCTTT
>TRBJ1-2|-|-|TRBV28
CASSFRETGIYGYTF
TGTGCCAGCAGTTTTCGTGAGACAGGAATTTATGGCTACACCTTC
>TRBJ1-2|TRBD1|once|TRBV3-1/TRBV3-2
CASSQGDRGGGYTF
TGTGCCAGCAGCCAAGGGGACAGGGGAGGTGGCTACACCTTC
>TRBJ1-2|TRBD1|-|TRBV28
CAGGQGARGLGYTF
TGTGCCGGAGGACAGGGGGCCCGGGGGCTTGGCTACACCTTC
>TRBJ1-1|TRBD1|-|TRBV19
CASTLWGRTGGTEAFF
TGTGCCAGTACCCTTTGGGGGAGGACAGGGGGCACTGAAGCTTTCTTT
>TRBJ2-5|-|-|TRBV28
CASSSRNQETQYF
TGTGCCAGCAGTTCCAGGAACCAAGAGACCCAGTACTTC
>TRBJ2-7|TRBD1|few|TRBV28
CASSAGGAGEQYF
TGTGCCAGCAGTGCAGGGGGCGCGGGGGAGCAGTACTTC
>TRBJ1-4|-|-|TRBV6-1
CASSERRANEKLFF
TGTGCCAGCAGTGAAAGGAGGGCTAATGAAAAACTGTTTTTT
>TRBJ2-1|TRBD2|-|TRBV28
CASSLADRNNEQFF
TGTGCCAGCAGTCTAGCGGACCGGAACAATGAGCAGTTCTTC
>TRBJ2-3|TRBD2|once|TRBV6-1
CASSEGLVAGGGSDTQYF
TGTGCCAGCAGTGAAGGCTTGGTAGCGGGGGGGGGCTCGGATACGCAGTATTTT
>TRBJ1-5|-|-|TRBV28
CASSGTPDQPQHF
TGTGCCAGCAGCGGGACACCGGATCAGCCCCAGCATTTT
>TRBJ1-3|-|once|TRBV4-1
CASSQRAPSGNTIYF
TGCGCCAGCAGCCAACGAGCCCCCTCTGGAAACACCATATATTTT
>TRBJ1-1|-|once|TRBV11-3
CASSLMRNTEAFF
TGTGCCAGCAGCCTCATGCGAAACACTGAAGCTTTCTTT